Each of the 3 T cell receptor beta chains below was sequenced from the same sample in a study of T cell repertoires in ileal Crohn's disease. Assay: immunoSEQ multiplex PCR; the TCRdb copy retains only in-frame clones and omits some. The sample shows over 14,000 clones, roughly 78% of them seen only once. The specimen was ileal tissue. The receptors were sampled from an adult with Crohn's disease.

The chain carries TRBV30 and TRBJ1-2, with a weak D call TRBD1 (5 bases). V lost 7 bases to trimming and J lost 2 bases, with 14 bases between them. This CDR3 is 13 amino acids long. The germline gives CDR1 GTSNPN, CDR2 SVGIG (reference sequence). The CDR3 protein is CASQQATNYGYTF. CDR3 nucleotide sequence: TGTGCCTCCCAACAGGCCACGAACTATGGCTACACCTTC.

In this sample, this clone turned up a few times. The chain uses TRBV6-1 and TRBJ1-1; D call uncertain. V dropped 6 bases and J dropped 6 bases, with 8 bases sitting between them. CDR1 MNHNS and CDR2 SASEGT come from the germline V gene. The CDR3 sequence is 11 residues long. The CDR3 spells CASRKHPEAFF. The CDR3 region has the DNA TGTGCCAGCAGGAAGCACCCTGAAGCTTTCTTT.

CDR3: CASSSDRGMGNQPQHF. The CDR3 DNA reads as TGTGCCAGCAGCTCAGACAGGGGGATGGGCAATCAGCCCCAGCATTTT. The J gene is TRBJ1-5, the V gene TRBV7-2; 9 nucleotides agree with TRBD1. The V gene end was trimmed by 4 bases and the J gene end by 2 bases; junction bases not matched to a gene: 6. CDR3 length: 16 residues. Germline V gene lookup returns CDR1 SGHTA and CDR2 FQGNSA.